Sequencing of this T cell receptor beta chain was carried out in a study of spatial heterogeneity in lung cancer. This clonotype was observed many times. A distinct unique molecular identifier was carried by each TCR cDNA molecule. TCRdb re-analysed the 5' RACE reads in MiXCR, keeping a single row per CDR3 protein. The sample contains roughly 25,000 distinct CDR3 sequences, about 4.7% of which appear only once. This sample's time point: sample taken at primary tumor resection. The donors, 70 or so patients with untreated early-stage non-small cell lung cancer, provided the samples. Unsorted whole RNA from tumor, nontumor lung or frozen PBMC underwent sequencing. Germline V gene sequence: CDR1 LGHNA, CDR2 YSLEER. Trimming took 0 bases from V and 1 from J, leaving 18 bases between them. The CDR3 has 18 amino acids.

The source of this sequence is a male donor with early-stage non-small cell lung cancer. Here the sequenced sample was PBMCs, taken at surgery. The chain recombines TRBV4-3 with TRBJ1-1; possible D gene TRBD1, 6 bases. The CDR3 spells CASSQEFSRGAGNTEAFF. The CDR3 bases are TGCGCCAGCAGCCAAGAATTCTCACGGGGGGCAGGGAACACTGAAGCTTTCTTT.